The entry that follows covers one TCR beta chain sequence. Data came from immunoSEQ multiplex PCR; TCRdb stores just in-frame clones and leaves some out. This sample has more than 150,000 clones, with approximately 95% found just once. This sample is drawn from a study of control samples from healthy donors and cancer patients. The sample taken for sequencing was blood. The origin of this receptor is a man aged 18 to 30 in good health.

The CDR3 nucleotides read TGTGCCTGGACCCCCGGGACAGGGGCGAACACTGAAGCTTTCTTT. Amino acids: CAWTPGTGANTEAFF. This sequence joins TRBV30 and TRBJ1-1, with 10 bases that match TRBD1. CDR1 is GTSNPN, CDR2 SVGIG, per germline (reference sequence). CDR3 size: 15 residues. With 4 bases clipped from V and 1 base from J, the junction kept 6 bases outside the gene matches.